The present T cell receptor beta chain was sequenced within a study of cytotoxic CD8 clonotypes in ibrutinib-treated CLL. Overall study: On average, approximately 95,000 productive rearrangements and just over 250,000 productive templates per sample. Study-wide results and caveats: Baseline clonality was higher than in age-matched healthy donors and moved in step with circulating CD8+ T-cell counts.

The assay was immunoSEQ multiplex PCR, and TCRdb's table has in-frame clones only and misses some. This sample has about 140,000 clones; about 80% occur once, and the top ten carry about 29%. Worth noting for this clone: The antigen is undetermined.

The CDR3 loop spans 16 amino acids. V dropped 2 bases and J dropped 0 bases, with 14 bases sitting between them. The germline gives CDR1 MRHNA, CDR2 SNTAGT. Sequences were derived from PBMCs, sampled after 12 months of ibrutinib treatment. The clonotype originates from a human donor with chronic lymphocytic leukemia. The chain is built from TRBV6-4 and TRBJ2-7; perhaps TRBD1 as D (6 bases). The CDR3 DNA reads TGTGCCAGCAGTGACGTGGTCCACAGGGCCTCCTACGAGCAGTACTTC. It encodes CASSDVVHRASYEQYF.